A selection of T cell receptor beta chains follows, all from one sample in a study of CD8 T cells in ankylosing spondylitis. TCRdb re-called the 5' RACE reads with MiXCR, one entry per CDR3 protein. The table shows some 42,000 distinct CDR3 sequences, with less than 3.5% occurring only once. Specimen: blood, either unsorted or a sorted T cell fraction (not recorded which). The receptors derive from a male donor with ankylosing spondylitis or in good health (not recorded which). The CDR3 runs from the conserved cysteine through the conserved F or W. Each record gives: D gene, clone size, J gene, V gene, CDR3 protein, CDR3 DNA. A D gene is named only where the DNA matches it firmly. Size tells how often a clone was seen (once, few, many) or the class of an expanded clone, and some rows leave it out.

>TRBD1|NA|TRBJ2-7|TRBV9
CASSVGQGGGEQYF
TGTGCCAGCAGCGTGGGACAGGGCGGGGGCGAGCAGTACTTC
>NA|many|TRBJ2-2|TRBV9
CASSVERGVTGELFF
TGTGCCAGCAGCGTAGAAAGGGGGGTCACCGGGGAGCTGTTTTTT
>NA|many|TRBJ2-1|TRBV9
CASSVGRGEQFF
TGTGCCAGCAGCGTGGGGAGGGGGGAGCAGTTCTTC
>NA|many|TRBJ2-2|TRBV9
CASSVARSNTGELFF
TGTGCCAGCAGCGTAGCCCGGTCGAACACCGGGGAGCTGTTTTTT
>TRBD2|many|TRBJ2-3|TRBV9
CASSVGLAVSTDTQYF
TGTGCCAGCAGCGTAGGGCTAGCGGTAAGCACAGATACGCAGTATTTT
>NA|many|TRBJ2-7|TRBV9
CASSARDLNYEQYF
TGTGCCAGCAGCGCCCGGGACCTTAACTACGAGCAGTACTTC
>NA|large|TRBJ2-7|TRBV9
CASSVTEGLNYEQYF
TGTGCCAGCAGCGTGACAGAGGGGTTGAACTACGAGCAGTACTTC
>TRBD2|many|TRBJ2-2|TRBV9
CASSARTSGNTGELFF
TGTGCCAGCAGCGCCCGGACTAGCGGGAACACCGGGGAGCTGTTTTTT
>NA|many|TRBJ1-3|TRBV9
CASSVEPGPGNTIYF
TGTGCCAGCAGCGTAGAACCAGGGCCGGGAAACACCATATATTTT
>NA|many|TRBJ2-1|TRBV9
CASSVAGSLEQFF
TGTGCCAGCAGCGTAGCCGGCAGCCTGGAGCAGTTCTTC
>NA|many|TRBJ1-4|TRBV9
CASSVSPGVEKLFF
TGTGCCAGCAGCGTATCGCCGGGCGTGGAAAAACTGTTTTTT
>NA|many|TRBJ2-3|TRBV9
CASSPRYADTQYF
TGTGCCAGCAGCCCCAGATACGCAGATACGCAGTATTTT
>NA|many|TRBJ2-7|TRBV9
CASSVVAEGNSYEQYF
TGTGCCAGCAGCGTAGTTGCTGAGGGTAACTCCTACGAGCAGTACTTC
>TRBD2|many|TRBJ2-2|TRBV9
CASSIGLAGDTGELFF
TGTGCCAGCAGCATCGGACTAGCGGGAGACACCGGGGAGCTGTTTTTT
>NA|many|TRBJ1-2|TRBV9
CASSVGRGDYGYTF
TGTGCCAGCAGCGTAGGCAGGGGAGATTATGGCTACACCTTC
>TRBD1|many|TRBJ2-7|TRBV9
CASSPYPGQGAAWYF
TGTGCCAGCAGCCCCTATCCGGGACAGGGGGCCGCGTGGTACTTC
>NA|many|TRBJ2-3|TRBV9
CASSVGGEGPDTQYF
TGTGCCAGCAGCGTAGGAGGGGAAGGCCCAGATACGCAGTATTTT
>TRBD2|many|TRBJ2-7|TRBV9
CASSAPGGRLSYEQYF
TGTGCCAGCAGCGCCCCCGGCGGGAGACTTTCCTACGAGCAGTACTTC
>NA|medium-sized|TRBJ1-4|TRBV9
CASSVSPGRNEKLFF
TGTGCCAGCAGCGTCTCACCTGGGCGGAATGAAAAACTGTTTTTT
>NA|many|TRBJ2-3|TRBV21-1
CASSKDRSDTQYF
TGTGCCAGCAGCAAAGACAGGTCAGATACGCAGTATTTT
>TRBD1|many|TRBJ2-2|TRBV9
CASGGTGTGELFF
TGTGCCAGCGGGGGGACAGGGACCGGGGAGCTGTTTTTT
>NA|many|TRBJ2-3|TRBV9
CASSVQGTDTQYF
TGTGCCAGCAGCGTCCAGGGCACAGATACGCAGTATTTT